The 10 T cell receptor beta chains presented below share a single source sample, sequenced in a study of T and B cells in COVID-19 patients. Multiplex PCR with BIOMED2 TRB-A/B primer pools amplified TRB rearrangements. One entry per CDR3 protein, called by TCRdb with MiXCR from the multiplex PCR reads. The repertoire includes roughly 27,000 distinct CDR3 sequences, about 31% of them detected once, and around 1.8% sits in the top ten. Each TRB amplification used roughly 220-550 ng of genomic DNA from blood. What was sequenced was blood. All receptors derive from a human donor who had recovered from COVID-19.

The DNA of the CDR3 is TGCAGTGCCATAGCTAGCAGGAGGAACACCGGGGAGCTGTTTTTT. Its protein is CSAIASRRNTGELFF. The gene calls are TRBV20-1 and TRBJ2-2; a possible D gene is TRBD2 (5 bases). The germline V gene has CDR1 DFQATT and CDR2 SNEGSKA (reference sequence). Trimming pared 6 bases from V and 1 base from J, leaving 15 bases between. This CDR3 is built from 15 residues.

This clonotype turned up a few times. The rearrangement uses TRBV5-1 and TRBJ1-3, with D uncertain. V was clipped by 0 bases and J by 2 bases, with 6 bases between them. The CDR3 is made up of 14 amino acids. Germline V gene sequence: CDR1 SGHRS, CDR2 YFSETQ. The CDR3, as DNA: TGCGCCAGCAGCTTGGAGATTACTGGAAACACCATATATTTT. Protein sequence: CASSLEITGNTIYF.

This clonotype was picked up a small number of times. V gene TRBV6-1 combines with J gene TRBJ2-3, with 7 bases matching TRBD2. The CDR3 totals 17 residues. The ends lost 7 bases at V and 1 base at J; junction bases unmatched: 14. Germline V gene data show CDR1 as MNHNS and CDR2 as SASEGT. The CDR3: CASTRASGDGGTDTQYF. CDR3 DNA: TGTGCCAGCACGAGGGCTAGCGGAGACGGGGGCACAGATACGCAGTATTTT.

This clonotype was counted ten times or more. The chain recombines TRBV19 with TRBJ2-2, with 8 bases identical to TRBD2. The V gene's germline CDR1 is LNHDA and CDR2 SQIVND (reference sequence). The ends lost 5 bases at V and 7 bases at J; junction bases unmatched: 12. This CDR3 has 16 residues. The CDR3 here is CASSPRGSGSFGELFF. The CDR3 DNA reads TGTGCCAGTAGTCCCCGGGGGAGCGGGAGCTTCGGGGAGCTGTTTTTT.

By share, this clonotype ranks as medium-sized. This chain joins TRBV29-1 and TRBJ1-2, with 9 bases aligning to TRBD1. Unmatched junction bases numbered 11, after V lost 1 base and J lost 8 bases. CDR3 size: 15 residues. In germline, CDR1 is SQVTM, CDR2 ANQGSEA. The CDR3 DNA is TGCAGCGTTGAAGGAGCTACCCGGGACAGGGACGGCTACACCTTC. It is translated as CSVEGATRDRDGYTF.

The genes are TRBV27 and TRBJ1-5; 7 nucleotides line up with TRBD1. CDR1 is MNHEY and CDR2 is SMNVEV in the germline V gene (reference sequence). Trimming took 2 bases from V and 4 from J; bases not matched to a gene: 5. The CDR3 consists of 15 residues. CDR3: CASSLSRGGNQPQHF. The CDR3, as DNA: TGTGCCAGCAGTTTAAGCAGGGGGGGGAATCAGCCCCAGCATTTT.

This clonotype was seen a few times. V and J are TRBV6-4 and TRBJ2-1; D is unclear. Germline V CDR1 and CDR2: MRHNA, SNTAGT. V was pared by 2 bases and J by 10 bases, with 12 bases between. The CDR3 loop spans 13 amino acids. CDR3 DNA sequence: TGTGCCAGCAGTGACGGAAGGTTCCGGGAGCAGTTCTTC. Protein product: CASSDGRFREQFF.

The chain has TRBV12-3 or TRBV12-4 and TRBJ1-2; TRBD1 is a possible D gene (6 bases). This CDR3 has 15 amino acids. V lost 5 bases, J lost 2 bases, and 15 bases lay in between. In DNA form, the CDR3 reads TGTGCCAGCAGTCCTGAAGGCAGGGGAAACTATGGCTACACCTTC. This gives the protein CASSPEGRGNYGYTF.

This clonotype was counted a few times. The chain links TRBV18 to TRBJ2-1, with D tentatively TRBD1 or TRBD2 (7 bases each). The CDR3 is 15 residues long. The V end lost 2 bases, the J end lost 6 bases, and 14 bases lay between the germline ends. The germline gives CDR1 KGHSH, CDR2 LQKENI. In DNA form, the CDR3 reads TGTGCCAGCTCACCAAAGCGGGACAGCCTCAATGAGCAGTTCTTC. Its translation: CASSPKRDSLNEQFF.

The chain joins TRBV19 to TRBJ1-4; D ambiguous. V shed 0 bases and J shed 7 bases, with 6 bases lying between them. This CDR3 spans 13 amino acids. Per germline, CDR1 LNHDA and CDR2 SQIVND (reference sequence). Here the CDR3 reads CASSIDSGEKLFF. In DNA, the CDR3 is TGTGCCAGTAGTATAGACAGCGGTGAAAAACTGTTTTTT. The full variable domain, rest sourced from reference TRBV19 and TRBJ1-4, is DGGITQSPKYLFRKEGQNVTLSCEQNLNHDAMYWYRQDPGQGLRLIYYSQIVNDFQKGDIAEGYSVSREKKESFPLTVTSAQKNPTAFYLCASSIDSGEKLFFGSGTQLSVL.